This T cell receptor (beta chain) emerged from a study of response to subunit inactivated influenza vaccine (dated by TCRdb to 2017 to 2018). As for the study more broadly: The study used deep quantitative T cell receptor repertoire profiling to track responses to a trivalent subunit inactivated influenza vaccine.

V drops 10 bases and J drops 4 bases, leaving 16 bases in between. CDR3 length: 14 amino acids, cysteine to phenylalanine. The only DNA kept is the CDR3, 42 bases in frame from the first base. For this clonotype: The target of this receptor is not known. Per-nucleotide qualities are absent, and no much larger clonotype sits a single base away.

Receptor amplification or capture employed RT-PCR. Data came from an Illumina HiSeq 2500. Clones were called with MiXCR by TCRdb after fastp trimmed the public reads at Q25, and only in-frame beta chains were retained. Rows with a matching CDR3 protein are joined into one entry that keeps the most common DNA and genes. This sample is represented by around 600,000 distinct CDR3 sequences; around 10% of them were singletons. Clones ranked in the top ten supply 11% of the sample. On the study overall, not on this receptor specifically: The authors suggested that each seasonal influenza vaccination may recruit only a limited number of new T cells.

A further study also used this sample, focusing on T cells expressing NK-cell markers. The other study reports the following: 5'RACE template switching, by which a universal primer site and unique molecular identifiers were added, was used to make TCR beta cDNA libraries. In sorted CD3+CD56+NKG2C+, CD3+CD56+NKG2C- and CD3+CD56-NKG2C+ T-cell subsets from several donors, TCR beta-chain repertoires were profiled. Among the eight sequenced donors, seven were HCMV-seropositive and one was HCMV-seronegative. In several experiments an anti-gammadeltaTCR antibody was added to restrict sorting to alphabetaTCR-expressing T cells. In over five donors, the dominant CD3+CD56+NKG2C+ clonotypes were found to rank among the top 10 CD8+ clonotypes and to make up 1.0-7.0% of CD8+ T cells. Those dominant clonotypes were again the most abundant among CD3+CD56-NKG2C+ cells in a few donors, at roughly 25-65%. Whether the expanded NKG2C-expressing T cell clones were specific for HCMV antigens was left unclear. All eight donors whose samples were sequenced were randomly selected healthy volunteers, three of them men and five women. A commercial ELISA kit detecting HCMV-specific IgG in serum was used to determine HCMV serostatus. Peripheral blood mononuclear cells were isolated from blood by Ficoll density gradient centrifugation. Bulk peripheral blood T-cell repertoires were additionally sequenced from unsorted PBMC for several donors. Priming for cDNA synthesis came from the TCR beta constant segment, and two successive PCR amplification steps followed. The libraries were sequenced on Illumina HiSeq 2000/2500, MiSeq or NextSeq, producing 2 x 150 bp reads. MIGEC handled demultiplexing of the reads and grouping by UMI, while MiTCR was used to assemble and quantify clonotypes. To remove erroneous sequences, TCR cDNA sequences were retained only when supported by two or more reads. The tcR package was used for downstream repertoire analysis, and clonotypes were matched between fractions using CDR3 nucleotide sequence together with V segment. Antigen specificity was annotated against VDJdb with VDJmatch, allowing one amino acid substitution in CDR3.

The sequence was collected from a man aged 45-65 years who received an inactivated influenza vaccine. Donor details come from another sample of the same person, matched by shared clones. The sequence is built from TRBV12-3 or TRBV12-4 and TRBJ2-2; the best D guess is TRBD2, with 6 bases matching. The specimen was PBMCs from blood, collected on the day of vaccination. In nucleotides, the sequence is TGTGCCACCCGGGTCGGGGGAGGCACCGGGGAGCTGTTTTTT. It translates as CATRVGGGTGELFF.